Each of the 27 T cell receptor beta chains below was sequenced from the same sample in a study of cytomegalovirus exposure and HLA in healthy donors. The primer mix had 60 Vbeta and 13 Jbeta primers. Clones were sequenced by immunoSEQ multiplex PCR, and TCRdb holds only the in-frame ones, with some missing. The data contain roughly 160,000 clones, roughly 85% of them singletons. The material sequenced was PBMCs. These receptors were taken from a man aged 30-40 years in good health and CMV-seropositive.

V gene TRBV5-6 combines with J gene TRBJ1-2, with a possible D match to TRBD1 (6 bases). The length of the CDR3 is 12 residues. Germline CDR1 reads SGHDT; CDR2 reads YYEEEE. Trimming cost V 4 bases and J 6 bases, with 10 bases left between them. The CDR3 reads CASSAYRDGYTF. DNA for the CDR3: TGTGCCAGCAGCGCTTACAGGGATGGCTACACCTTC. The full variable domain, with the rest looked up from reference TRBV5-6 and TRBJ1-2, is DAGVTQSPTHLIKTRGQQVTLRCSPKSGHDTVSWYQQALGQGPQFIFQYYEEEERQRGNFPDRFSGHQFPNYSSELNVNALLLGDSALYLCASSAYRDGYTFGSGTRLTVV.

The CDR3 bases are TGTGCCAGCAGTAAGGGGGACGCCGGGGAGCTGTTTTTT. Its protein is CASSKGDAGELFF. V gene TRBV2 combines with J gene TRBJ2-2; D is possibly TRBD1 (6 bases). This CDR3 is built from 13 residues. Trimming took 5 bases from V and 6 from J, leaving 10 bases between them. Looked up from germline, CDR1 is SNHLY and CDR2 is FYNNEI.

The rearrangement links TRBV27 to TRBJ2-7; TRBD2 might be the D (6 bases). Germline V gene sequence: CDR1 MNHEY, CDR2 SMNVEV (reference sequence). V dropped 8 bases and J dropped 3 bases, with 14 bases sitting between them. This CDR3 spans 13 amino acids. In DNA form, the CDR3 reads TGTGCCAGCCGGGCTAGCGATAACTACGAGCAGTACGTC. It translates to CASRASDNYEQYV.

The rearrangement joins TRBV11-3 to TRBJ2-5, with 10 bases lining up with TRBD2. Germline V gene lookup returns CDR1 SGHNT and CDR2 YENEEA. V was pared by 1 base and J by 3 bases, with 11 bases of the junction left unmatched. The CDR3 extends over 18 amino acids. The CDR3 nucleotides are TGTGCCAGCAGCTTAGGCCGGCTAGCGGGAGAGGGGGAAGAGACCCAGTACTTC. Its translation is CASSLGRLAGEGEETQYF.

The sample holds a few counts of this clone. The chain joins TRBV5-6 to TRBJ2-1; 7 bases are a match to TRBD1. In germline, CDR1 is SGHDT, CDR2 YYEEEE. Trimming cost V 5 bases and J 8 bases; bases outside gene matches: 13. The CDR3 has 15 residues. The CDR3 region has the DNA TGTGCCAGCAGGGGGAGACAGGGCCCTTGGGATGAGCAGTTCTTC. Residues: CASRGRQGPWDEQFF.

This sequence joins TRBV14 and TRBJ2-7; TRBD2 agrees at 11 bases. V lost 3 bases, J lost 6 bases, and 7 bases stayed unmatched. This CDR3 spans 15 amino acids. The germline V gene encodes CDR1 SGHDN and CDR2 FVKESK. Written as DNA, the CDR3 is TGTGCCAGCAGCCAGGGGACTAGCGGTACTCTCGAGCAGTACGTC. Translation: CASSQGTSGTLEQYV.

This clone appeared a few times. This chain uses TRBV7-3 with TRBJ2-1, with TRBD2 matching over 8 bases. V shed 5 bases and J 13 bases; nucleotides not matched to a gene: 7. The CDR3 has 12 residues. Germline V lookup: CDR1 SGHTA, CDR2 FQGTGA. The CDR3: CASSPPAGAQFF. The CDR3 DNA is TGTGCCAGCAGCCCTCCAGCGGGAGCTCAGTTCTTC.

The rearrangement uses TRBV19 and TRBJ2-7, with D possibly TRBD1 on 5 matching bases. Per the germline V gene, CDR1 is LNHDA and CDR2 is SQIVND (reference sequence). The length of the CDR3 is 16 residues. Trimming removed 3 bases from V and 3 bases from J, with 18 bases in between. The CDR3 nucleotides read TGTGCCAGTAGTATTCCCCAGGGTAGCACGGTCTACGAGCAGTACGTC. As protein: CASSIPQGSTVYEQYV.

The CDR3 DNA reads TGTGCCAGCAGCAACAGGGGGAGCTCCTACGAGCAGTACTTC. This gives the protein CASSNRGSSYEQYF. The chain employs TRBV11-3 and TRBJ2-7; 8 bases are a match to TRBD1. CDR1 is SGHNT and CDR2 is YENEEA in the germline V gene. The CDR3 is made up of 14 amino acids. V lost 5 bases and J lost 0; bases outside the gene matches: 3.

V gene TRBV7-2 combines with J gene TRBJ1-1; no clear D gene. The germline V gene encodes CDR1 SGHTA and CDR2 FQGNSA. This CDR3 region has 15 residues. Trimming stripped 4 bases from V and 0 bases from J, with 12 bases between. CDR3 in DNA: TGTGCCAGCAGCTCCCAAACGGAGGTGAACACTGAAGCTTTCTTT. Its protein is CASSSQTEVNTEAFF.

The genes are TRBV6-5 and TRBJ2-5, with D possibly matching TRBD2 (5 bases). The CDR3 has 15 amino acids. The V end was cut by 6 bases, the J end by 5 bases, with 19 bases between. The germline CDR1 and CDR2 sequences are MNHEY and SVGAGI. This CDR3 is CASSRRRRLGETQYF. The CDR3 region has the DNA TGTGCCAGCAGCCGTCGTAGGAGGCTGGGGGAGACCCAGTACTTC.

V usage is TRBV9 and J usage is TRBJ2-7; 9 nucleotides match TRBD1. J lost 11 bases, V lost 3 bases, and 9 bases had no gene match. The CDR3 loop spans 13 amino acids. Germline V CDR1 and CDR2: SGDLS, YYNGEE. This CDR3 reads CASSGETGGREYF. The CDR3 bases are TGTGCCAGCAGCGGGGAGACAGGGGGGCGGGAGTACTTC.

The chain uses TRBV5-4 and TRBJ2-7; TRBD2 matches at 14 bases. The germline CDR1 and CDR2 sequences are SGHNT and YYREEE (reference sequence). V was pared by 4 bases and J by 5 bases, with 5 bases of the junction left unmatched. CDR3 length: 15 amino acids. The DNA for the CDR3 is TGTGCCAGCAGCCCCGGACTAGCGGGAGGACACGAGCAGTACGTC. It yields the protein CASSPGLAGGHEQYV.

This clone came up once. The chain combines TRBV11-2 with TRBJ2-7; 8 bases fit TRBD2. The CDR3 contains 15 residues. The germline V gene encodes CDR1 SGHAT and CDR2 FQNNGV. V trimming: 5 bases; J trimming: 2 bases; junction bases outside the gene matches: 8. The CDR3 loop is CASSMVREGPYEQYF. The CDR3 DNA is TGTGCCAGCAGCATGGTACGGGAGGGCCCCTACGAGCAGTACTTC.

This chain links TRBV19 with TRBJ2-7; 8 bases are a match to TRBD1. The CDR3 spans 14 residues. CDR1 and CDR2 (germline): LNHDA, SQIVND (reference sequence). V trimming: 2 bases; J trimming: 3 bases; junction bases outside the gene matches: 3. This chain's CDR3 is CASSITGGNYEQYF. CDR3 sequence (DNA): TGTGCCAGTAGTATAACAGGGGGAAACTACGAGCAGTACTTC.

The V and J genes are TRBV25-1 and TRBJ2-7, with TRBD2 matching over 7 bases. With 4 bases clipped from V and 0 bases from J, the junction kept 9 bases outside the gene matches. The CDR3 covers 16 residues. Germline V gives CDR1 MGHDK, CDR2 SYGVNS. CDR3 sequence: CASSAPHGDYSYEQYF. CDR3 sequence (DNA): TGTGCCAGCAGTGCCCCCCATGGGGACTACTCCTACGAGCAGTACTTC.

The J gene is TRBJ2-4, the V gene TRBV5-5; TRBD1 is a possible D gene (6 bases). The ends were cut back, 2 bases at V and 0 bases at J, with 12 bases in the middle. Germline assignment: CDR1 SGHKS and CDR2 YYEKEE (reference sequence). This CDR3 is built from 16 residues. CDR3 residues: CASSFPQGVAKNIQYF. DNA for the CDR3: TGTGCCAGCAGCTTCCCACAGGGAGTAGCCAAAAACATTCAGTACTTC.

The chain joins TRBV5-1 to TRBJ2-5; TRBD2 agrees at 7 bases. Germline CDR1 SGHRS, CDR2 YFSETQ. Trimming took 3 bases from V and 2 from J; bases not matched to a gene: 10. The CDR3 consists of 16 residues. The CDR3 DNA follows: TGCGCCAGCAGCTCCGGGGGGATCCACTTACAAGAGACCCAGTACTTC. This sequence encodes CASSSGGIHLQETQYF.

Of note for this clone: A read error may account for a junction end that differs from germline. The same CDR3 is also encoded by other DNA sequences in this sample. CDR3 amino acids: CASSDSYTEAFF. The CDR3, as DNA: TGTGCCAGCAGCGACAGCTACACTGAGGCTTTCTTT. This sequence joins TRBV25-1 and TRBJ1-1; the D gene is possibly TRBD1 (5 bases). The CDR3 loop spans 12 amino acids. From germline, CDR1 is MGHDK and CDR2 SYGVNS.

The chain has TRBV7-2 and TRBJ1-1; a possible D gene is TRBD1 (6 bases). CDR3 size: 14 residues. CDR1 is SGHTA and CDR2 is FQGNSA in the germline V gene. V lost 0 bases to trimming and J lost 6 bases, with 11 bases between them. This CDR3 is CASSLAGGEAEAFF. In DNA form, the CDR3 reads TGTGCCAGCAGCTTAGCAGGGGGTGAGGCTGAAGCTTTCTTT. Supplemented by reference TRBV7-2 and TRBJ1-1, the full variable domain reads GAGVSQSPSNKVTEKGKDVELRCDPISGHTALYWYRQSLGQGLEFLIYFQGNSAPDKSGLPSDRFSAERTGGSVSTLTIQRTQQEDSAVYLCASSLAGGEAEAFFGQGTRLTVV.

This clone was counted a single time. V usage is TRBV5-8 and J usage is TRBJ2-2; 12 bases agree with TRBD2. Losses at the gene ends were 5 bases for V and 1 base for J; bases not matched to a gene: 6. The CDR3 has 17 residues. In germline, CDR1 is SGHTS, CDR2 YDEGEE. CDR3 sequence (DNA): TGTGCCAGCAGTTACGGACTAGCGGGATGGAACACCGGGGAGCTGTTTTTT. Protein sequence: CASSYGLAGWNTGELFF.

The genes are TRBV18 and TRBJ2-3; 8 nucleotides line up with TRBD2. V dropped 3 bases and J dropped 5; count of bases not matched to a gene: 7. The CDR3 runs to 15 residues. Germline V gene lookup returns CDR1 KGHSH and CDR2 LQKENI. CDR3 region: CASSPPSGWGDTQYF. The DNA of the CDR3 is TGTGCCAGCTCACCCCCTAGCGGGTGGGGAGATACGCAGTATTTT.

About this clone itself: Other DNA sequences in this specimen translate into the identical CDR3. The rearrangement uses TRBV7-2 and TRBJ2-2, with 9 bases lining up with TRBD2. Germline assignment: CDR1 SGHTA and CDR2 FQGNSA. With 5 bases clipped from V and 6 bases from J, the junction kept 4 bases outside the gene matches. The CDR3 is made up of 14 amino acids. The CDR3 here is CASSLGLAPGELFF. The CDR3 DNA reads TGTGCCAGCAGCCTGGGACTAGCCCCCGGGGAGCTGTTTTTT. Variable domain in full (rest from reference TRBV7-2 and TRBJ2-2): GAGVSQSPSNKVTEKGKDVELRCDPISGHTALYWYRQSLGQGLEFLIYFQGNSAPDKSGLPSDRFSAERTGGSVSTLTIQRTQQEDSAVYLCASSLGLAPGELFFGEGSRLTVL.

The chain uses TRBV6-5 and TRBJ2-7; maybe TRBD2 (7 bases). The V and J ends lost 0 bases and 6 bases respectively, with 12 bases between them. The germline V gene encodes CDR1 MNHEY and CDR2 SVGAGI. This CDR3 region has 14 residues. CDR3 sequence: CASSYSGGRGEQYV. The CDR3, as DNA: TGTGCCAGCAGTTACTCGGGGGGGCGCGGCGAGCAGTACGTC.

V usage is TRBV6-1 and J usage is TRBJ2-2; D is ambiguous. Germline CDR1 reads MNHNS; CDR2 reads SASEGT. V was clipped by 6 bases and J by 0 bases, with 5 bases between them. The CDR3 is 13 residues long. The CDR3 sequence is CASSPTNTGELFF. The CDR3 DNA reads TGTGCCAGCAGCCCAACGAACACCGGGGAGCTGTTTTTT.

The rearrangement uses TRBV5-1 and TRBJ2-3; 9 bases map to TRBD2. With 4 bases clipped from V and 4 bases from J, the junction kept 13 bases outside the gene matches. Germline V gene sequence: CDR1 SGHRS, CDR2 YFSETQ. This CDR3 contains 17 residues. CDR3 sequence reads: CASSAYAGGPGADTQYF. As DNA, the CDR3 is TGCGCCAGCAGCGCGTACGCGGGAGGGCCTGGTGCAGATACGCAGTATTTT.

The chain carries TRBV7-2 and TRBJ2-1; 7 bases map to TRBD2. This CDR3 is 18 amino acids long. With V trimmed by 5 bases and J by 7 bases, 20 bases remained unmatched. Germline V CDR1 and CDR2: SGHTA, FQGNSA. DNA for the CDR3: TGTGCCAGCAGCCCATTTCGCGGACTAGGGTCACAAGAAAATGAGCAGTTCTTC. This codes for CASSPFRGLGSQENEQFF.